This passage covers 6 T cell receptor beta chains from one sample sequenced in a study of STAT3 mutations in large granular lymphocyte leukemia (dated by TCRdb to the late 2010s). Their target antigens are unknown. Beyond this particular receptor, the publication reports: Every T-LGLL patient showed at least one immunodominant TCRbeta clonotype, and about half showed multiple immunodominant subclonotypes.

Library generation was performed with the immunoSEQ multiplex PCR assay. What TCRdb holds here is the immuneACCESS table cut down to in-frame rearrangements. Part of the clones is not present; checked against another copy, under half of the missing clones reflect an unresolved V gene, and the others are unexplained. The sample yields around 10,000 clones; around 52% were counted once. Approximately 9.6% of the sample is held by the ten biggest clonotypes. The sample comprised peripheral blood mononuclear cells. The origin of the receptors is a boy younger than 18 with T-cell large granular lymphocyte leukemia. Some clones in this sample may be carry-over from other donors' samples. The age is the age at diagnosis.

The rearrangement links TRBV7-2 to TRBJ2-4; no reliable D call. Germline loops: CDR1 SGHTA, CDR2 FQGNSA. This CDR3 comprises 14 residues. V lost 1 base and J 1 base, leaving 5 bases between the germline ends. The CDR3 DNA is TGTGCCAGCAGCTTAGTGGTTGCCAAAAACATTCAGTACTTC. Encoded protein: CASSLVVAKNIQYF.

This clone was counted once. The rearrangement links TRBV28 to TRBJ1-6; no reliable D call. Deletions cut 4 bases from V and 13 bases from J, with 11 bases between. The length of the CDR3 is 12 residues. Germline CDR1 reads MDHEN; CDR2 reads SYDVKM. CDR3 protein: CASSYKRDPLHF. In DNA, the CDR3 is TGTGCCAGCAGTTATAAAAGGGATCCCCTCCACTTT.

This chain joins TRBV5-1 and TRBJ2-6, with D unresolved. CDR1 is SGHRS, CDR2 YFSETQ, per germline. With 2 bases removed from V and 0 bases from J, the gap between germline ends came to 9 bases. The CDR3 is made up of 16 amino acids. CDR3 amino acids: CASSLPSSSGANVLTF. The CDR3 DNA sequence: TGCGCCAGCAGCTTACCCAGTAGCTCTGGGGCCAACGTCCTGACTTTC.

The V gene is TRBV6-1, the J gene TRBJ2-7; D gene unclear. The germline V and J ends were trimmed by 2 bases and 3 bases, with 2 bases remaining between them. Germline CDR1 reads MNHNS; CDR2 reads SASEGT. The CDR3 covers 11 residues. Here the CDR3 DNA reads TGTGCCAGCAGTGAACTCTACGAGCAGTACTTC. Translating gives CASSELYEQYF.

This clone ranks as medium-sized (0.01 to 0.1%). J is TRBJ2-5 and V is TRBV29-1; D remains unclear. Trimming took 3 bases from V and 4 from J, leaving 12 bases between them. Looked up from germline, CDR1 is SQVTM and CDR2 is ANQGSEA. The CDR3 runs to 13 residues. The CDR3 region has the DNA TGCAGCGTTGATCGTGGGTTACGAGAGACCCAGTACTTC. Translated: CSVDRGLRETQYF.

The J gene is TRBJ2-1, the V gene TRBV4-3; tentatively, D is TRBD2 (5 bases). Trimming pared 3 bases from V and 6 bases from J, leaving 9 bases between. Germline CDR1 and CDR2: LGHNA and YSLEER. The CDR3 consists of 13 residues. CDR3 DNA sequence: TGCGCCAGCAGCCACCGTACTAGCAATGAGCAGTTCTTC. Amino acids: CASSHRTSNEQFF.